This TCR beta chain was recovered during a study of PD-1 blockade in classical Hodgkin lymphoma. Study-level background: Patients were treated with nivolumab at 3 mg/kg, and this was given intravenously every 2 weeks.

Remarks on this clone: Its antigen is currently unknown.

TCRdb's table, derived via immunoSEQ multiplex PCR, lists solely in-frame clones and lacks some. The sample records some 93,000 clones, 80% to 90% being singletons. Following autologous stem cell transplantation, relapse occurred in every patient, and exposure to brentuximab vedotin varied. Patients showed best responses of complete response, partial response or progressive disease. General study results and limits: Complete responders showed a baseline diversity that resembled the diversity of newly diagnosed patients. Diversity in CD4+ TCRs, unlike that measured in CD8+ TCRs, had risen significantly by C4D1.

The V gene lost 6 bases and the J gene lost 2 bases, with 14 bases spanning the gap. CDR3 length: 15 residues. Per the germline V gene, CDR1 is MNHEY and CDR2 is SMNVEV (reference sequence). The receptor's source is a human donor with classical Hodgkin lymphoma. This specimen was peripheral blood mononuclear cells (PBMCs), taken before the second cycle of nivolumab. The chain combines TRBV27 with TRBJ2-1, with no clear D. CDR3 amino acids: CASSPAPPTYNEQFF. The CDR3 coding sequence is TGTGCCAGCAGCCCAGCCCCACCTACCTACAATGAGCAGTTCTTC.